These 23 T cell receptor beta chains originate from one sample sequenced in a study of blood T cell repertoires in COVID-19. Using immunoSEQ multiplex PCR, the repertoire was profiled, and TCRdb retains in-frame clones only, with some absent. This sample has under 250,000 clones, with around 86% found just once. Sequencing input: peripheral blood. The receptors stem from a man over 45 with COVID-19, enrolled during active disease.

Comments on this clone: The same CDR3 arises from other DNA sequences in this sample as well. The chain recombines TRBV19 with TRBJ1-1; perhaps TRBD1 as D (6 bases). Germline V CDR1 and CDR2: LNHDA, SQIVND (reference sequence). Trimming removed 6 bases at V and 0 bases at J, with 8 bases between. This CDR3 has 13 amino acids. The CDR3 DNA sequence: TGTGCCAGTAGGGACAGACTGAACACTGAAGCTTTCTTT. Protein product: CASRDRLNTEAFF.

The chain combines TRBV3-1 (or the pseudogene TRBV3-2) with TRBJ2-7; 8 nucleotides match TRBD1. CDR1 is LGHDT and CDR2 is YNNKEL in the germline V gene (reference sequence). This CDR3 has 14 amino acids. V lost 6 bases, J lost 2 bases, and 6 bases stayed unmatched. CDR3 in amino acids: CASRRQGTAYEQYF. The CDR3 nucleotides are TGTGCCAGCAGGAGACAGGGGACAGCCTACGAGCAGTACTTC.

This chain connects TRBV19 to TRBJ2-3, with 14 positions matching TRBD2. The CDR3 is made up of 17 amino acids. Germline V gene lookup returns CDR1 LNHDA and CDR2 SQIVND (reference sequence). Unmatched junction bases numbered 9, after V lost 6 bases and J lost 4 bases. The CDR3 nucleotides are TGTGCCAGTAGACCCTCGGGACTAGCGGGGGTGGCAGATACGCAGTATTTT. This encodes CASRPSGLAGVADTQYF.

This clone was observed a few times. V usage is TRBV6-6 and J usage is TRBJ2-7; a weak D match, TRBD2 (5 bases). The CDR3 loop spans 14 amino acids. CDR1 is MNHNY and CDR2 is SVGAGI in the germline V gene (reference sequence). The V gene lost 0 bases and the J gene lost 4 bases, with 10 bases spanning the gap. CDR3 residues: CASSYSGVAYEQYF. The CDR3 DNA sequence: TGTGCCAGCAGTTACTCGGGAGTTGCGTACGAGCAGTACTTC.

V gene TRBV13 combines with J gene TRBJ1-3; D call uncertain. This CDR3 is 14 amino acids long. Trimming removed 7 bases from V and 0 bases from J, with 10 bases in between. Germline CDR1 is PRHDT and CDR2 is FYEKMQ (reference sequence). The CDR3 region has the DNA TGTGCCAGCACCTTCGGTGGCTCTGGAAACACCATATATTTT. Translated: CASTFGGSGNTIYF.

The genes are TRBV11-2 and TRBJ1-6; tentatively, D is TRBD1 (6 bases). Trimming left V 7 bases short and J 9 bases short, with 10 bases between. Per germline, CDR1 SGHAT and CDR2 FQNNGV. There are 12 residues in the CDR3. The CDR3 loop is CASNLGGSPLHF. The CDR3 DNA sequence: TGTGCCAGCAACCTAGGGGGTTCACCCCTCCACTTT. Full variable domain (remainder filled in from reference TRBV11-2 and TRBJ1-6): EAGVAQSPRYKIIEKRQSVAFWCNPISGHATLYWYQQILGQGPKLLIQFQNNGVVDDSQLPKDRFSAERLKGVDSTLKIQPAKLEDSAVYLCASNLGGSPLHFGNGTRLTVT.

The CDR3 DNA reads as TGTGCGAATGGACAGGCCCTTTCCTACAATGAGCAGTTCTTC. It is translated as CANGQALSYNEQFF. The V gene is TRBV2, the J gene TRBJ2-1, with 7 bases matching TRBD1. Germline-derived CDR1 and CDR2 are SNHLY and FYNNEI. CDR3 length: 14 residues.

Here the CDR3 DNA reads TGTGCCAGCAGTTGGGGACAGGGTGTTGCCACAGATACGCAGTATTTT. Translation: CASSWGQGVATDTQYF. V and J are TRBV6-5 and TRBJ2-3; the match to TRBD1 covers 9 bases. CDR3 size: 16 residues. V gave up 4 bases and J gave up 2 bases; unmatched junction bases: 7. Germline values: CDR1 MNHEY, CDR2 SVGAGI.

This clone was seen a handful of times. The genes are TRBV15 and TRBJ1-1; D perhaps matches TRBD1 (6 bases). The germline V and J ends were trimmed by 3 bases and 8 bases, with 13 bases remaining between them. This CDR3 is built from 13 residues. Per the germline V gene, CDR1 is LNHNV and CDR2 is YYDKDF (reference sequence). The CDR3 loop reads CATSSPQGSEAFF. CDR3 DNA: TGTGCCACCAGCAGCCCCCAGGGGTCCGAAGCTTTCTTT.

This rearrangement joins TRBV5-1 to TRBJ1-1; possible D gene TRBD1, 6 bases. This CDR3 is built from 15 residues. Looked up from germline, CDR1 is SGHRS and CDR2 is YFSETQ. V lost 4 bases and J 2 bases, leaving 15 bases between the germline ends. The CDR3 coding sequence is TGCGCCAGCAGCCTCACGGAGACAGGCAACACTGAAGCTTTCTTT. It is translated as CASSLTETGNTEAFF.

The rearrangement links TRBV6-1 to TRBJ1-4; no firm D call. CDR3 size: 13 residues. With 5 bases removed from V and 5 bases from J, the gap between germline ends came to 9 bases. Germline CDR1 reads MNHNS; CDR2 reads SASEGT. This CDR3 reads CASSFRGNEKLFF. CDR3 bases: TGTGCCAGCAGTTTCCGGGGAAATGAAAAACTGTTTTTT.

The chain combines TRBV12-3 or TRBV12-4 with TRBJ2-5; unclear D gene. The germline V and J ends were trimmed by 2 bases and 5 bases, with 9 bases remaining between them. The CDR3 is made up of 13 amino acids. The CDR3 nucleotides are TGTGCCAGCAGTTTAATTCTGGGCGAGACCCAGTACTTC. It is translated as CASSLILGETQYF.

J is TRBJ2-1 and V is TRBV4-1, with D tentatively TRBD2 (6 bases). The germline V gene encodes CDR1 MGHRA and CDR2 YSYEKL. This CDR3 contains 16 residues. The V end lost 0 bases, the J end lost 3 bases, and 12 bases lay between the germline ends. The CDR3 sequence is CASSQDPGRYYNEQFF. In DNA, the CDR3 is TGCGCCAGCAGCCAAGATCCGGGGAGGTACTACAATGAGCAGTTCTTC.

The chain has TRBV10-2 and TRBJ1-2; D is possibly TRBD1 (5 bases). Germline CDR1 WSHSY, CDR2 SAAADI. V was cut by 3 bases and J by 4 bases, with 9 bases left in between. CDR3 length: 13 amino acids. The CDR3 reads CASSDAGVYGYTF. The CDR3 bases are TGCGCCAGCAGTGACGCGGGGGTCTATGGCTACACCTTC.

The J gene is TRBJ2-7, the V gene TRBV7-2, with TRBD2 identical over 7 bases. This CDR3 has 16 amino acids. The germline gives CDR1 SGHTA, CDR2 FQGNSA. J lost 5 bases, V lost 0 bases, and 10 bases had no gene match. In DNA, the CDR3 is TGTGCCAGCAGCTTAGCCCCGGGCGGGGGTAAAAACGAGCAGTACTTC. Its protein is CASSLAPGGGKNEQYF.

Only one count was recorded for this clone. The chain recombines TRBV5-6 with TRBJ1-2; 9 bases match TRBD1. Trimming took 2 bases from V and 14 from J; bases not matched to a gene: 10. The length of the CDR3 is 13 residues. In germline, CDR1 is SGHDT, CDR2 YYEEEE. The CDR3 sequence: CASSFQPGQGGTF. The CDR3 DNA reads TGTGCCAGCAGCTTTCAACCGGGACAGGGAGGGACCTTC.

This chain joins TRBV29-1 and TRBJ1-5, with a possible D match to TRBD1 (6 bases). The germline CDR1 and CDR2 sequences are SQVTM and ANQGSEA. The length of the CDR3 is 14 residues. V was shortened by 1 base and J by 2 bases, with 9 bases between the two germline ends. CDR3 coding DNA: TGCAGCGTTGAAGTACAGGGTGGCAATCAGCCCCAGCATTTT. Its translation: CSVEVQGGNQPQHF.

The chain is built from TRBV6-2 or TRBV6-3 and TRBJ2-5, with 11 positions matching TRBD2. In germline, CDR1 is MNHEY, CDR2 SVGEGT. Trimming at V came to 3 bases and at J to 4 bases, leaving 4 bases not matched to a gene. The CDR3 totals 15 residues. The CDR3 DNA reads TGTGCCAGCAGTTATAGCGGGGGGGCCGCAGAGACCCAGTACTTC. It specifies CASSYSGGAAETQYF.

The chain combines TRBV5-1 with TRBJ2-5, with a tentative D call TRBD1 (6 bases). V lost 0 bases to trimming and J lost 5 bases, with 8 bases between them. Germline V gives CDR1 SGHRS, CDR2 YFSETQ. The CDR3 consists of 13 residues. The CDR3 region has the DNA TGCGCCAGCAGCTTGGTTCAGGGGGAGACCCAGTACTTC. The encoded protein is CASSLVQGETQYF.

The CDR3 sequence: CACHRGPASYGYTF. As DNA, the CDR3 is TGTGCCTGTCACAGGGGGCCGGCAAGCTATGGCTACACCTTC. The chain employs TRBV30 and TRBJ1-2, with 9 nucleotides matching TRBD1. V was clipped by 6 bases and J by 4 bases; unmatched bases: 9. Germline loops: CDR1 GTSNPN, CDR2 SVGIG (reference sequence). The CDR3 covers 14 residues.

As for this clone: This same CDR3 is encoded by further DNA sequences in the sample. The gene calls are TRBV7-8 and TRBJ1-5, with D perhaps TRBD1 (5 bases). The germline gives CDR1 SGHVS, CDR2 FQNEAQ. This CDR3 is 13 amino acids long. V dropped 5 bases and J dropped 4 bases, with 9 bases sitting between them. The CDR3 DNA is TGTGCCAGCAGCCCGGGGGTAAATCAGCCCCAGCATTTT. Protein: CASSPGVNQPQHF.

The chain has TRBV27 and TRBJ2-7; D is possibly TRBD1 (6 bases). The CDR3 length is 13 residues. V lost 6 bases, J lost 6 bases, and 15 bases lay in between. Germline loops: CDR1 MNHEY, CDR2 SMNVEV (reference sequence). The CDR3 nucleotides are TGTGCCAGCAGACCTCATCAGGGGAGCGAGCAGTACTTC. Translating it yields CASRPHQGSEQYF.

The chain is built from TRBV19 and TRBJ1-1; 10 bases align to TRBD1. The CDR3 consists of 15 residues. V shed 7 bases and J 2 bases; nucleotides not matched to a gene: 7. The germline V gene has CDR1 LNHDA and CDR2 SQIVND (reference sequence). CDR3 loop: CASIQWTGGNTEAFF. CDR3 DNA: TGTGCCAGTATCCAGTGGACAGGGGGAAACACTGAAGCTTTCTTT.